This TCR beta chain came from a study of T cell repertoires in cytomegalovirus infection. Study information: Based on public TCR beta signatures, there were indications of CMV infection and of a matching HLA type. Study-wide points: Ex vivo, HLA-C-restricted CMV-specific TCR beta clonotypes prevailed over the rest of the response.

Germline CDR1 and CDR2: SGHRS and YFSETQ. This CDR3 contains 13 residues. V was cut by 0 bases and J by 10 bases, with 8 bases left in between. There are many counts of this clonotype. No antigen is known for it. MiXCR, run by TCRdb on the reads, gives a single entry per CDR3 protein. Seen here are about 310,000 distinct CDR3 sequences, 17% observed once, and the top ten hold more than 10%. This rearrangement joins TRBV5-1 to TRBJ1-6, with a weak D call TRBD1 (5 bases). Material for sequencing was PBMCs. The clonotype was recovered from a human donor in good health (CMV status not recorded). Some clones in this sample may be carry-over from other donors' samples. The CDR3 DNA sequence: TGCGCCAGCAGCTTGGCGGGGCGGTCACCCCTCCACTTT. This codes for CASSLAGRSPLHF.